These 11 T cell receptor beta chains came from one sample sequenced in a study of blood T cell repertoires in COVID-19. Sequencing was performed with immunoSEQ multiplex PCR; in TCRdb, only in-frame clones are kept and a portion is missing. The sample lists approximately 100,000 clones, 85% occurring once. Material for sequencing was peripheral blood. The receptors originated from a woman between 65 and 79 years old with active or convalescent COVID-19.

This sequence joins TRBV18 and TRBJ2-3; the match to TRBD2 covers 13 bases. The ends lost 0 bases at V and 2 bases at J; junction bases unmatched: 2. The CDR3 is 17 amino acids. Per the germline V gene, CDR1 is KGHSH and CDR2 is LQKENI. The CDR3 sequence: CASSPPGLAGHTDTQYF. The CDR3 region has the DNA TGTGCCAGCTCACCACCGGGACTAGCGGGGCACACAGATACGCAGTATTTT.

V is TRBV3-1 (or the pseudogene TRBV3-2) and J is TRBJ1-3; tentatively, D is TRBD1 (5 bases). CDR3 length: 12 residues. The V and J ends lost 5 bases and 8 bases respectively, with 10 bases between them. CDR1 and CDR2 from the germline V gene are LGHDT and YNNKEL (reference sequence). The CDR3 sequence: CASSSPGDTIYF. CDR3 DNA: TGTGCCAGCAGCTCACCGGGGGACACCATATATTTT.

This rearrangement joins TRBV27 to TRBJ2-3, with TRBD2 identical over 15 bases. The V gene's germline CDR1 is MNHEY and CDR2 SMNVEV (reference sequence). V dropped 5 bases and J dropped 4; count of bases not matched to a gene: 10. The CDR3 is 18 residues long. The CDR3 DNA reads TGTGCCAGCAGTCCATTTACCGGGACTAGCGGGAGGTCAGATACGCAGTATTTT. Its protein is CASSPFTGTSGRSDTQYF.

The chain recombines TRBV18 with TRBJ2-7, with D perhaps matching TRBD2 (6 bases). V lost 6 bases and J lost 2, with 17 bases in between. This CDR3 region has 15 residues. From germline, CDR1 is KGHSH and CDR2 LQKENI. CDR3 region: CASSPTRSFTYEQYF. The CDR3 DNA reads as TGTGCCAGCTCCCCGACTAGAAGTTTCACCTACGAGCAGTACTTC. Using reference TRBV18 and TRBJ2-7 for the parts outside the CDR3, the full variable domain is NAGVMQNPRHLVRRRGQEARLRCSPMKGHSHVYWYRQLPEEGLKFMVYLQKENIIDESGMPKERFSAEFPKEGPSILRIQQVVRGDSAAYFCASSPTRSFTYEQYFGPGTRLTVT.

The CDR3 loop reads CATSRGGGGANEQFF. The CDR3 DNA reads TGTGCCACCAGCAGAGGGGGCGGGGGGGCCAATGAGCAGTTCTTC. The V gene is TRBV15, the J gene TRBJ2-1; 9 bases are a match to TRBD2. The CDR3 runs to 15 residues. Trimming removed 1 base from V and 6 bases from J; junction bases left unmatched: 4. Germline lookup yields CDR1 LNHNV and CDR2 YYDKDF (reference sequence).

V usage is TRBV6-5 and J usage is TRBJ2-2; 7 bases line up with TRBD2. The CDR3 extends over 15 amino acids. The germline V gene has CDR1 MNHEY and CDR2 SVGAGI. The J segment lost 8 bases and the V segment lost 4 bases, leaving 10 bases of the junction unmatched. DNA for the CDR3: TGTGCCAGCAGTTGGACCAGCGGGATCAAGGGGGAGCTGTTTTTT. Residues: CASSWTSGIKGELFF.

This chain joins TRBV11-2 and TRBJ1-1; D is ambiguous. Trimming cost V 8 bases and J 0 bases, with 10 bases left between them. The CDR3 extends over 13 amino acids. From germline, CDR1 is SGHAT and CDR2 FQNNGV. This chain's CDR3 is CASCDTVNTEAFF. Here the CDR3 DNA reads TGTGCCAGCTGCGACACGGTGAACACTGAAGCTTTCTTT.

The sample holds one count of this clone. The chain couples TRBV2 to TRBJ1-5, with TRBD1 matching over 7 bases. The junction had 5 bases not matched to a gene; V was cut back by 3 bases and J by 6 bases. The CDR3 spans 14 residues. Germline lookup yields CDR1 SNHLY and CDR2 FYNNEI. CDR3 protein: CASSERGRGQPQHF. CDR3 bases: TGTGCCAGCAGTGAGAGGGGGCGCGGTCAGCCCCAGCATTTT.

DNA for the CDR3: TGTGCCAGCTCACCCAGGGTCACCTACGAGCAGTACTTC. Translated: CASSPRVTYEQYF. V gene TRBV18 combines with J gene TRBJ2-7; the D gene is possibly TRBD1 (5 bases). Germline lookup yields CDR1 KGHSH and CDR2 LQKENI. The CDR3 runs 13 residues. The V and J ends lost 3 bases and 2 bases respectively, with 8 bases between them.

This clone was detected only a few times. The chain employs TRBV5-5 and TRBJ2-7; TRBD2 matches at 10 bases. In germline, CDR1 is SGHKS, CDR2 YYEKEE (reference sequence). CDR3 length: 15 amino acids. V shed 0 bases, J shed 3 bases, and the junction held 3 bases outside the gene matches. The CDR3 reads CASSLVASGSYEQYF. Here the CDR3 DNA reads TGTGCCAGCAGCTTGGTTGCTAGCGGGAGCTACGAGCAGTACTTC.

V usage is TRBV18 and J usage is TRBJ2-4; 9 bases are a match to TRBD1. This CDR3 region has 14 residues. Germline assignment: CDR1 KGHSH and CDR2 LQKENI. Trimming removed 5 bases from V and 7 bases from J; junction bases left unmatched: 6. In DNA form, the CDR3 reads TGTGCCAGCTCAACAGACAGGGGGTCGAACATTCAGTACTTC. Translating gives CASSTDRGSNIQYF. Full variable domain (outside the CDR3, taken from reference TRBV18 and TRBJ2-4): NAGVMQNPRHLVRRRGQEARLRCSPMKGHSHVYWYRQLPEEGLKFMVYLQKENIIDESGMPKERFSAEFPKEGPSILRIQQVVRGDSAAYFCASSTDRGSNIQYFGAGTRLSVL.